The next 24 T cell receptor beta chains were all read from a single sample in a study of T cell changes during pregnancy in multiple sclerosis. Data came from immunoSEQ multiplex PCR; TCRdb stores just in-frame clones and leaves some out. This sample has roughly 59,000 clones, with 85% to 95% found just once. This specimen consisted of CD8+ T cells from peripheral blood mononuclear cells, obtained in the second trimester of pregnancy. The receptors come from a female donor with multiple sclerosis, enrolled in a pregnancy study.

In nucleotides, the CDR3 is TGTGCCAGCAGCTTCACAGGGGAAGACACTGAAGCTTTCTTT. Translating gives CASSFTGEDTEAFF. The rearrangement joins TRBV7-9 to TRBJ1-1, with TRBD1 identical over 7 bases. CDR3 size: 14 residues. The V gene end was trimmed by 3 bases and the J gene end by 3 bases; junction bases not matched to a gene: 4. From germline, CDR1 is SEHNR and CDR2 FQNEAQ (reference sequence).

The V call is TRBV9, the J call TRBJ2-1; D ambiguous. The CDR3 has 15 residues. V lost 0 bases, J lost 2 bases, and 9 bases lay in between. The germline gives CDR1 SGDLS, CDR2 YYNGEE. In DNA, the CDR3 is TGTGCCAGCAGCGTAGACTATTCTACCTACAATGAGCAGTTCTTC. This translates into CASSVDYSTYNEQFF.

V and J are TRBV28 and TRBJ2-1; TRBD1 aligns across 8 bases. In germline, CDR1 is MDHEN, CDR2 SYDVKM. CDR3 size: 14 residues. The junction had 5 bases not matched to a gene; V was cut back by 7 bases and J by 3 bases. The CDR3 protein is CASTFGQGYNEQFF. CDR3 DNA: TGTGCCAGCACCTTCGGACAGGGCTACAATGAGCAGTTCTTC.

V is TRBV29-1 and J is TRBJ2-7; 8 bases map to TRBD2. Germline trimming cut 4 bases from V and 6 bases from J; bases unmatched to any gene: 5. The CDR3 covers 12 residues. CDR1 and CDR2 (germline): SQVTM, ANQGSEA. The CDR3 spells CSVGREGREQYF. The CDR3 DNA reads TGCAGCGTTGGTCGGGAGGGGCGCGAGCAGTACTTC.

V gene TRBV27 combines with J gene TRBJ2-7, with D possibly being TRBD1 (6 bases). The germline CDR1 and CDR2 sequences are MNHEY and SMNVEV (reference sequence). V was pared by 5 bases and J by 9 bases, with 14 bases between. The CDR3 is made up of 12 amino acids. The CDR3 DNA sequence: TGTGCCAGCAGTCCTACAGGGAAGGGGCAGTACTTC. Its translation is CASSPTGKGQYF.

There are a few counts of this clone. The V and J genes are TRBV30 and TRBJ1-5; maybe TRBD1 (5 bases). V shed 0 bases and J shed 5 bases, with 11 bases lying between them. This CDR3 spans 14 amino acids. CDR1 is GTSNPN, CDR2 SVGIG, per germline (reference sequence). CDR3 protein: CAWSVWGVDQPQHF. In DNA, the CDR3 is TGTGCCTGGAGTGTCTGGGGGGTCGATCAGCCCCAGCATTTT.

The rearrangement uses TRBV30 and TRBJ2-7; D remains ambiguous. V lost 4 bases and J lost 3, with 10 bases in between. Per germline, CDR1 GTSNPN and CDR2 SVGIG (reference sequence). The CDR3 length is 12 residues. The CDR3 coding sequence is TGTGCCTGGAACGTTGGCCGCTACGAGCAGTACTTC. Translation gives CAWNVGRYEQYF.

A remark on this clone: The junction does not match germline at one end; this may be a read error. The chain uses TRBV9 and TRBJ2-7; 8 nucleotides match TRBD1. Germline CDR1 is SGDLS and CDR2 is YYNGEE. The CDR3 extends over 15 amino acids. For the CDR3, the DNA is TGTGTCAGCAGCGTAGGGGGACAGGCAACCTACGAGCAGTACTTC. Amino acids: CVSSVGGQATYEQYF.

This clone was seen once. This chain uses TRBV11-2 with TRBJ2-7; tentative D call: TRBD2 (5 bases). Germline CDR1 and CDR2: SGHAT and FQNNGV. This CDR3 spans 14 amino acids. Trimming left V 4 bases short and J 0 bases short, with 10 bases between. The CDR3 loop reads CASSYTRSSYEQYF. CDR3 bases: TGTGCCAGCAGCTATACTAGGAGCTCCTACGAGCAGTACTTC. Combining the CDR3 with reference TRBV11-2 and TRBJ2-7 gives the whole variable domain EAGVAQSPRYKIIEKRQSVAFWCNPISGHATLYWYQQILGQGPKLLIQFQNNGVVDDSQLPKDRFSAERLKGVDSTLKIQPAKLEDSAVYLCASSYTRSSYEQYFGPGTRLTVT.

This chain links TRBV9 with TRBJ2-4, with 11 bases matching TRBD2. Germline CDR1 SGDLS, CDR2 YYNGEE. V shed 1 base, J shed 3 bases, and the junction held 9 bases outside the gene matches. This CDR3 is built from 18 residues. This CDR3 is CASSVYPGTSGYKNIQYF. The CDR3 nucleotides read TGTGCCAGCAGCGTATATCCCGGGACTAGCGGATACAAAAACATTCAGTACTTC.

The chain joins TRBV5-5 to TRBJ2-5; perhaps TRBD2 as D (6 bases). The CDR3 spans 12 residues. With 3 bases removed from V and 5 bases from J, the gap between germline ends came to 8 bases. CDR1 is SGHKS, CDR2 YYEKEE, per germline (reference sequence). CDR3: CASSWEVETQYF. The CDR3 DNA reads TGTGCCAGCAGCTGGGAGGTGGAGACCCAGTACTTC. The full variable domain, rest sourced from reference TRBV5-5 and TRBJ2-5, is DAGVTQSPTHLIKTRGQQVTLRCSPISGHKSVSWYQQVLGQGPQFIFQYYEKEERGRGNFPDRFSARQFPNYSSELNVNALLLGDSALYLCASSWEVETQYFGPGTRLLVL.

The rearrangement joins TRBV6-4 to TRBJ2-3, with D possibly matching TRBD2 (5 bases). CDR1 is MRHNA and CDR2 is SNTAGT in the germline V gene. V shed 3 bases and J shed 5 bases, with 6 bases lying between them. The CDR3 has 12 amino acids. CDR3 in DNA: TGTGCCAGCAGTGATCGGGGAGATACGCAGTATTTT. Translated, it gives CASSDRGDTQYF.

The chain carries TRBV11-3 and TRBJ2-3, with 10 bases that match TRBD1. Per the germline V gene, CDR1 is SGHNT and CDR2 is YENEEA. Trimming took 5 bases from V and 4 from J; bases not matched to a gene: 6. This CDR3 has 15 amino acids. CDR3 sequence: CASSLGQGDADTQYF. The CDR3, as DNA: TGTGCCAGCAGCCTAGGACAGGGGGACGCAGATACGCAGTATTTT.

The chain employs TRBV2 and TRBJ2-7; 7 bases are shared with TRBD1. The CDR3 runs 13 residues. The germline gives CDR1 SNHLY, CDR2 FYNNEI. Germline trimming cut 4 bases from V and 2 bases from J; bases unmatched to any gene: 2. The CDR3 sequence: CASSGGQAYEQYF. CDR3 DNA sequence: TGTGCCAGCAGTGGAGGACAGGCCTACGAGCAGTACTTC.

This clone was seen just once. CDR3 DNA sequence: TGTGCCAGCAGCTTAGTAATAGGGGGCTTCTACAATGAGCAGTTCTTC. This gives the protein CASSLVIGGFYNEQFF. V usage is TRBV7-9 and J usage is TRBJ2-1, with 7 bases fitting TRBD1. This CDR3 is built from 16 residues. After removal of 1 base from V and 3 bases from J, the junction contained 6 bases not matched to a gene. CDR1 is SEHNR and CDR2 is FQNEAQ in the germline V gene (reference sequence).

This clone was detected only a few times. The chain has TRBV4-2 and TRBJ2-5; TRBD2 matches at 13 bases. The CDR3 extends over 17 amino acids. CDR1 and CDR2 from the germline V gene are LGHNA and YNFKEQ. V was pared by 4 bases and J by 2 bases, with 7 bases of the junction left unmatched. The CDR3 spells CASSPSLAGGLQETQYF. CDR3 bases: TGTGCCAGCAGCCCATCACTAGCGGGAGGGTTACAAGAGACCCAGTACTTC.

The rearrangement uses TRBV5-4 and TRBJ2-3, with 10 bases lining up with TRBD2. Germline V gene sequence: CDR1 SGHNT, CDR2 YYREEE (reference sequence). The CDR3 length is 16 residues. Losses at the gene ends were 0 bases for V and 4 bases for J; bases not matched to a gene: 5. The CDR3 DNA is TGTGCCAGCAGCTTGGAAGCTAGCGGGAGTGCAGATACGCAGTATTTT. It encodes CASSLEASGSADTQYF.

The chain employs TRBV27 and TRBJ2-7; 11 nucleotides line up with TRBD2. CDR1 and CDR2 from the germline V gene are MNHEY and SMNVEV (reference sequence). J gave up 6 bases and V 2 bases, and 9 bases lay outside the gene matches. This CDR3 is 16 amino acids long. CDR3 sequence reads: CASSLLGSGRAGEQYF. CDR3 DNA: TGTGCCAGCAGTTTACTGGGTAGCGGGAGGGCGGGCGAGCAGTACTTC.

The chain has TRBV27 and TRBJ2-5; TRBD2 matches 7 bases. V shed 4 bases, J shed 3 bases, and the junction held 2 bases outside the gene matches. The germline V gene has CDR1 MNHEY and CDR2 SMNVEV (reference sequence). This CDR3 contains 13 residues. The CDR3, as DNA: TGTGCCAGCAGTTCCCTAGCGGAAGAGACCCAGTACTTC. This sequence encodes CASSSLAEETQYF.

This clone was counted a single time. This chain connects TRBV27 to TRBJ2-1, with D perhaps TRBD2 (8 bases). CDR1 and CDR2 (germline): MNHEY, SMNVEV (reference sequence). V lost 6 bases to trimming and J lost 5 bases, with 17 bases between them. This CDR3 has 15 residues. The CDR3 sequence is CASSGRAGGDNEQFF. The CDR3 DNA reads TGTGCCAGCAGCGGGAGGGCAGGGGGTGACAATGAGCAGTTCTTC.

The CDR3 sequence: CASSLAGGPETQYF. Written as DNA, the CDR3 is TGTGCCAGCAGCTTGGCGGGAGGTCCGGAGACCCAGTACTTC. This chain joins TRBV7-7 and TRBJ2-5, with 8 bases that match TRBD2. Germline CDR1 reads SSHAT; CDR2 reads FNYEAQ (reference sequence). The CDR3 covers 14 residues. Losses at the gene ends were 3 bases for V and 5 bases for J; bases not matched to a gene: 5.

This clone was recorded once. The chain is built from TRBV7-3 and TRBJ2-7; TRBD2 might be the D (6 bases). This CDR3 comprises 14 residues. CDR1 and CDR2 (germline): SGHTA, FQGTGA. Trimming shortened V by 2 bases and J by 7 bases, and 15 bases separated the two germline ends. The CDR3 here is CASSLLGGAEEQYF. The CDR3, as DNA: TGTGCCAGCAGCTTATTAGGAGGGGCGGAGGAGCAGTACTTC. The variable domain in full, completed from reference TRBV7-3 and TRBJ2-7, reads GAGVSQTPSNKVTEKGKYVELRCDPISGHTALYWYRQSLGQGPEFLIYFQGTGAADDSGLPNDRFFAVRPEGSVSTLKIQRTERGDSAVYLCASSLLGGAEEQYFGPGTRLTVT.

This clone was picked up one time. This sequence joins TRBV4-1 and TRBJ2-1, with 8 bases lining up with TRBD1. The CDR3 totals 15 residues. Trimming at V came to 1 base and at J to 2 bases, leaving 1 base not matched to a gene. Germline-derived CDR1 and CDR2 are MGHRA and YSYEKL. Here the CDR3 DNA reads TGCGCCAGCAGCCAAGGACAGGGGACCTACAATGAGCAGTTCTTC. This translates into CASSQGQGTYNEQFF.

The chain uses TRBV11-2 and TRBJ1-1; D ambiguous. Per the germline V gene, CDR1 is SGHAT and CDR2 is FQNNGV. The CDR3 is 13 amino acids. V shed 4 bases and J shed 6 bases, with 12 bases lying between them. The CDR3 is CASSSLAESEAFF. Written as DNA, the CDR3 is TGTGCCAGCAGCTCCTTGGCGGAATCTGAAGCTTTCTTT.